Listed here are 7 T cell receptor beta chains from one sample, sequenced in a study of cytomegalovirus exposure and HLA in healthy donors (TCRdb year 2017). The library was generated by the immunoSEQ multiplex PCR assay. A mixture of 60 forward primers for TCR Vbeta segments and 13 reverse primers for TCR Jbeta segments was used in the multiplex PCR. Here the immuneACCESS table is served through TCRdb, limited to in-frame sequences with V and J called. Missing clones are a known gap in these copies; in checked studies unresolved V genes cover under half, and the rest lacks a known reason. In all, the sample holds fewer than 150,000 clones, and about three quarters of those were seen once. The ten largest make up approximately 30% of the sample. The sample comprised PBMCs. The origin of the receptors is a man aged 55 to 70 in good health and CMV-seropositive.

The chain joins TRBV11-2 to TRBJ1-5, with 7 bases that match TRBD1. The germline CDR1 and CDR2 sequences are SGHAT and FQNNGV. V lost 0 bases and J lost 2; bases outside the gene matches: 13. The CDR3 spans 19 residues. In DNA, the CDR3 is TGTGCCAGCAGCTTAGAAGCTCAGGGGGTCTGGTATGGCAATCAGCCCCAGCATTTT. Translation: CASSLEAQGVWYGNQPQHF.

This clone has only one observation. The gene calls are TRBV18 and TRBJ2-6, with TRBD1 matching 10 bases. After removal of 4 bases from V and 2 bases from J, the junction contained 5 bases not matched to a gene. This CDR3 region has 17 residues. Germline V gene data show CDR1 as KGHSH and CDR2 as LQKENI. The CDR3 protein is CASSRTGGMAGANVLTF. The CDR3, as DNA: TGTGCCAGCTCACGGACAGGGGGGATGGCTGGGGCCAACGTCCTGACTTTC.

This clone was found once. The genes are TRBV4-1 and TRBJ2-1, with 11 bases identical to TRBD2. The length of the CDR3 is 19 residues. Germline CDR1 and CDR2: MGHRA and YSYEKL. Trimming at V came to 1 base and at J to 4 bases, leaving 12 bases not matched to a gene. CDR3 sequence (DNA): TGCGCCAGCAGCCAAGTTTTTTCACTAGCGGGAGCGGCTTACAATGAGCAGTTCTTC. Its protein is CASSQVFSLAGAAYNEQFF.

The J gene is TRBJ1-1, the V gene TRBV20-1; D remains unclear. Germline lookup yields CDR1 DFQATT and CDR2 SNEGSKA (reference sequence). The CDR3 has 10 residues. V dropped 4 bases and J dropped 10 bases, with 10 bases sitting between them. CDR3 DNA sequence: TGCAGTGCTAATAACATTGGAGCTTTCTTT. Translating gives CSANNIGAFF.

V and J are TRBV28 and TRBJ2-1; D gene uncertain. The CDR3 runs to 12 residues. From germline, CDR1 is MDHEN and CDR2 SYDVKM. V was pared by 3 bases and J by 12 bases, with 12 bases between. Here the CDR3 DNA reads TGTGCCAGCAGTTTCCCCCCCTCTGTGCAGTTCTTC. This sequence encodes CASSFPPSVQFF.

V gene TRBV5-4 combines with J gene TRBJ1-4; D perhaps matches TRBD1 (6 bases). Looked up from germline, CDR1 is SGHNT and CDR2 is YYREEE (reference sequence). V lost 1 base and J 8 bases, leaving 9 bases between the germline ends. The CDR3 is 13 residues long. The CDR3 region is CASSLWQGEKLFF. The CDR3 bases are TGTGCCAGCAGCTTGTGGCAGGGGGAAAAACTGTTTTTT.

The genes are TRBV10-3 and TRBJ1-1; the match to TRBD1 covers 7 bases. The V gene end was trimmed by 11 bases and the J gene end by 1 base; junction bases not matched to a gene: 7. Germline-derived CDR1 and CDR2 are ENHRY and SYGVKD. The CDR3 consists of 13 residues. This chain's CDR3 is CAARQGWNTEAFF. CDR3 coding DNA: TGTGCCGCTCGACAGGGCTGGAACACTGAAGCTTTCTTT.